Listed here are 16 T cell receptor beta chains from one sample, sequenced in a study of Ad26.COV2.S vaccination and SARS-CoV-2 variants. Treatment of the sample: approximately 18 received Ad26.COV2.S at low or high dose, single or two shots; 5 received placebo; per-sample allocation not given. Sampling happened 63 days after the first vaccine or placebo injection. Measured with immunoSEQ multiplex PCR; TCRdb has only the in-frame clones, and not every one. The table lists about 320,000 clones, about nine tenths of them singletons, with over 5% in the top ten. The sample in question was peripheral blood, obtained in a trial of Ad26.COV2.S vaccine versus placebo. These receptors came from a person aged 18 to 65 who received the Ad26.COV2.S COVID-19 vaccine or a placebo.

The chain carries TRBV7-9 and TRBJ2-3; no firm D call. CDR1 and CDR2 (germline): SEHNR, FQNEAQ (reference sequence). V lost 4 bases and J lost 3, with 8 bases in between. This CDR3 contains 13 residues. This CDR3 reads CASSWAGTDTQYF. DNA for the CDR3: TGTGCCAGCAGCTGGGCCGGTACAGATACGCAGTATTTT.

The rearrangement uses TRBV29-1 and TRBJ2-7; maybe TRBD2 (5 bases). Germline V gene sequence: CDR1 SQVTM, CDR2 ANQGSEA. The V and J ends lost 6 bases and 2 bases respectively, with 8 bases between them. This CDR3 has 11 residues. The CDR3 reads CSVDGAYEQYF. The CDR3 bases are TGCAGCGTGGACGGGGCCTACGAGCAGTACTTC.

The CDR3 spells CASSHPLNYGYTF. Written as DNA, the CDR3 is TGTGCCAGCAGCCATCCCCTTAACTATGGCTACACCTTC. J is TRBJ1-2 and V is TRBV14, with D unresolved. CDR1 and CDR2 from the germline V gene are SGHDN and FVKESK. The germline V and J ends were trimmed by 3 bases and 1 base, with 6 bases remaining between them. The length of the CDR3 is 13 residues. Variable domain in full (rest from reference TRBV14 and TRBJ1-2): EAGVTQFPSHSVIEKGQTVTLRCDPISGHDNLYWYRRVMGKEIKFLLHFVKESKQDESGMPNNRFLAERTGGTYSTLKVQPAELEDSGVYFCASSHPLNYGYTFGSGTRLTVV.

J is TRBJ2-7 and V is TRBV1. TRBV1 is shown as a pseudogene. The CDR3 has 18 residues. The CDR3 protein is CTSSQGQGVGGKIYEQYV. CDR3 DNA: TGCACCAGCAGCCAAGGACAGGGTGTCGGGGGGAAGATTTACGAGCAGTACGTC.

The chain has TRBV27 and TRBJ2-5, with a weak D call TRBD1 (5 bases). Trimming shortened V by 6 bases and J by 4 bases, and 15 bases separated the two germline ends. The CDR3 extends over 14 amino acids. The germline V gene has CDR1 MNHEY and CDR2 SMNVEV (reference sequence). DNA for the CDR3: TGTGCCAGCAGCCGGGTCAGGGCGGTAGAGACCCAGTACTTC. It translates to CASSRVRAVETQYF.

The rearrangement uses TRBV7-8 and TRBJ1-1; D remains unclear. Germline loops: CDR1 SGHVS, CDR2 FQNEAQ. CDR3 length: 17 residues. Trimming left V 4 bases short and J 0 bases short, with 18 bases between. The DNA of the CDR3 is TGTGCCAGCAGCTCCCCGTCCGACGGCCTGTTGAACACTGAAGCTTTCTTT. Amino acid sequence: CASSSPSDGLLNTEAFF. The full variable domain, rest sourced from reference TRBV7-8 and TRBJ1-1, is GAGVSQSPRYKVAKRGQDVALRCDPISGHVSLFWYQQALGQGPEFLTYFQNEAQLDKSGLPSDRFFAERPEGSVSTLKIQRTQQEDSAVYLCASSSPSDGLLNTEAFFGQGTRLTVV.

This chain uses TRBV19 with TRBJ2-7, with D hard to call. This CDR3 is built from 12 residues. V dropped 3 bases and J dropped 1 base, with 4 bases sitting between them. Germline CDR1 and CDR2: LNHDA and SQIVND (reference sequence). The CDR3: CASSIGSYEQYF. In nucleotides, the CDR3 is TGTGCCAGTAGTATCGGGTCCTACGAGCAGTACTTC.

This clone was picked up one time. V usage is TRBV5-6 and J usage is TRBJ1-4, with a weak D call TRBD1 (5 bases). CDR1 is SGHDT and CDR2 is YYEEEE in the germline V gene. The CDR3 consists of 14 residues. V dropped 1 base and J dropped 4 bases, with 8 bases sitting between them. The CDR3 coding sequence is TGTGCCAGCAGCTTGAGGGGTAGTAATGAAAAACTGTTTTTT. As protein: CASSLRGSNEKLFF.

The chain joins TRBV27 to TRBJ1-1; D is possibly TRBD1 (6 bases). The V end lost 4 bases, the J end lost 7 bases, and 7 bases lay between the germline ends. This CDR3 has 11 residues. Germline V gene data show CDR1 as MNHEY and CDR2 as SMNVEV (reference sequence). The CDR3 protein is CASSSQGEAFF. DNA of the CDR3: TGTGCCAGCAGTTCACAGGGTGAAGCTTTCTTT.

In its sample, this clone was seen once. The gene calls are TRBV4-1 and TRBJ1-3; 10 nucleotides agree with TRBD1. This CDR3 region has 18 residues. Per germline, CDR1 MGHRA and CDR2 YSYEKL. V lost 3 bases, J lost 0 bases, and 8 bases stayed unmatched. In DNA form, the CDR3 reads TGCGCCAGCAGCCAGGAGGGGGACAGGGGTCGCTCTGGAAACACCATATATTTT. Translated: CASSQEGDRGRSGNTIYF.

This clone was seen more than once but under ten times. The sample contains more than one DNA sequence encoding this CDR3. The rearrangement links TRBV5-1 to TRBJ2-2; D is undetermined. This CDR3 has 14 residues. V lost 0 bases and J 4 bases, leaving 7 bases between the germline ends. CDR1 SGHRS and CDR2 YFSETQ come from the germline V gene. The CDR3 protein is CASSLGGSTGELFF. CDR3 nucleotides: TGCGCCAGCAGCTTGGGAGGCAGCACCGGGGAGCTGTTTTTT.

The V and J genes are TRBV11-2 and TRBJ2-7; unclear D gene. Trimming cost V 3 bases and J 3 bases, with 9 bases left between them. Germline CDR1 SGHAT, CDR2 FQNNGV. CDR3 length: 13 amino acids. CDR3 in amino acids: CASSLNPLYEQYV. In DNA form, the CDR3 reads TGTGCCAGCAGCTTGAACCCCCTCTACGAGCAGTACGTC.

The rearrangement uses TRBV9 and TRBJ1-3; 7 bases line up with TRBD1. The CDR3 length is 16 residues. Looked up from germline, CDR1 is SGDLS and CDR2 is YYNGEE. V dropped 4 bases and J dropped 4; count of bases not matched to a gene: 11. CDR3 amino acids: CASSFAGTEPGNTIYF. The CDR3 DNA follows: TGTGCCAGCAGCTTCGCCGGGACAGAGCCAGGAAACACCATATATTTT.

The sample holds one count of this clone. This rearrangement joins TRBV7-2 to TRBJ1-6; D uncertain. In germline, CDR1 is SGHTA, CDR2 FQGNSA. The CDR3 covers 13 residues. Trimming shortened V by 0 bases and J by 10 bases, and 7 bases separated the two germline ends. The CDR3 region has the DNA TGTGCCAGCAGCTTAGCGAGGCAGTCACCCCTCCACTTT. Amino acids: CASSLARQSPLHF.

J is TRBJ2-3 and V is TRBV3-1 (or the pseudogene TRBV3-2), with 7 bases lining up with TRBD2. Germline V gene data show CDR1 as LGHDT and CDR2 as YNNKEL (reference sequence). V was pared by 4 bases and J by 0 bases, with 4 bases of the junction left unmatched. The length of the CDR3 is 15 residues. The CDR3 is CASSPSGTSTDTQYF. In nucleotides, the CDR3 is TGTGCCAGCAGCCCAAGCGGGACTAGCACAGATACGCAGTATTTT.

The genes are TRBV11-3 and TRBJ1-1; TRBD1 aligns across 7 bases. From germline, CDR1 is SGHNT and CDR2 YENEEA. CDR3 length equals 16 residues. J was trimmed by 1 base and V by 4 bases; bases with no gene match: 9. The chain's CDR3 is CASSSSPGTENTEAFF. The DNA for the CDR3 is TGTGCCAGCAGCTCAAGTCCCGGGACAGAGAACACTGAAGCTTTCTTT.